The entry that follows covers one T cell receptor (beta chain) sequence. The CDR3 has 15 residues. V dropped 3 bases and J dropped 8; count of bases not matched to a gene: 8. Per germline, CDR1 SGHNT and CDR2 YYREEE (reference sequence). This specimen belongs to a study of T-cell memory formation after mild COVID-19. One entry per CDR3 protein results from TCRdb running MiXCR on the 5' RACE reads. The table shows over 250,000 distinct CDR3 sequences, with 15% occurring only once. The TCR comes from a man aged 18-30 years who had mild COVID-19 (a few samples of this study predate the infection). Cell type and time point are not known. Sequencing used PBMCs or a T cell subset sorted from them (not recorded which). The chain employs TRBV5-4 and TRBJ2-2; 9 bases align to TRBD1. CDR3 nucleotide sequence: TGTGCCAGCAGCTCCGGGACAGGGAGGAAGGGGGAGCTGTTTTTT. Its translation is CASSSGTGRKGELFF. The full variable domain, rest sourced from reference TRBV5-4 and TRBJ2-2, is ETGVTQSPTHLIKTRGQQVTLRCSSQSGHNTVSWYQQALGQGPQFIFQYYREEENGRGNFPPRFSGLQFPNYSSELNVNALELDDSALYLCASSSGTGRKGELFFGEGSRLTVL.